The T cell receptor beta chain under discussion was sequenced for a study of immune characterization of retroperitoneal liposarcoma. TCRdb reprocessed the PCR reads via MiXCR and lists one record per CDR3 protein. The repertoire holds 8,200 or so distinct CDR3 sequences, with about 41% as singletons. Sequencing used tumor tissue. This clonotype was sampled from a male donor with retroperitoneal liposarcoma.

The CDR3, as DNA: TGTGCCAGCAGCTCCCGAACAGGGGGAAACACCATATATTTT. As protein: CASSSRTGGNTIYF. V usage is TRBV7-2 and J usage is TRBJ1-3; D perhaps matches TRBD1 (6 bases). The V end lost 4 bases, the J end lost 4 bases, and 11 bases lay between the germline ends. The CDR3 is made up of 14 amino acids. Germline V lookup: CDR1 SGHTA, CDR2 FQGNSA.